A selection of T cell receptor beta chains follows, all from one sample in a study of identical twins. Via MiXCR, TCRdb re-called the 5' RACE reads, giving one row per CDR3 protein. The data contain more than 650,000 distinct CDR3 sequences, around 5.7% of them seen just once; the ten biggest clones take up under 2%. The sequencing input was naive T cells sorted from blood. The receptor source for this set is a man aged 18-30 years in good health. Both conserved end residues are part of each CDR3. D genes are given only for firm matches. Expanded clones are given a class, and other clones once, few, many or no size at all.

.	TRBV7-9	.	TRBJ2-5	CASSAENVETQYF	TGTGCCAGCAGCGCGGAAAATGTGGAGACCCAGTACTTC
many	TRBV18	.	TRBJ2-3	CASSPPNRATDTQYF	TGTGCCAGCTCACCACCGAACAGGGCTACAGATACGCAGTATTTT
many	TRBV28	.	TRBJ2-7	CASSFPVQGLNYEQYF	TGTGCCAGCAGTTTCCCCGTCCAGGGGCTTAACTACGAGCAGTACTTC
many	TRBV10-3	TRBD1	TRBJ2-7	CAISPGTGSYEQYF	TGTGCCATCAGCCCCGGGACAGGCTCCTACGAGCAGTACTTC
few	TRBV6-5	.	TRBJ1-4	CASSYGQSNEKLFF	TGTGCCAGCAGTTACGGACAGTCTAATGAAAAACTGTTTTTT
many	TRBV28	TRBD2	TRBJ2-1	CASSQAGGAYNEQFF	TGTGCCAGCAGCCAAGCGGGAGGAGCCTACAATGAGCAGTTCTTC
many	TRBV11-2	.	TRBJ2-3	CASSLERVGLALDTQYF	TGTGCCAGCAGCTTAGAACGGGTTGGGCTAGCGTTAGATACGCAGTATTTT
many	TRBV12-3/TRBV12-4	TRBD2	TRBJ2-7	CASSPTGGSYEQYF	TGTGCCAGCAGTCCCACCGGGGGGTCCTACGAGCAGTACTTC
many	TRBV6-5	.	TRBJ2-1	CASSYSSSYNEQFF	TGTGCCAGCAGTTACTCGTCCAGTTACAATGAGCAGTTCTTC
many	TRBV12-3/TRBV12-4	.	TRBJ1-3	CASTIPGLNSGNTIYF	TGTGCCAGCACCATACCGGGACTGAACTCTGGAAACACCATATATTTT
few	TRBV5-1	TRBD1	TRBJ1-6	CASSLTGKTNSPLHF	TGCGCCAGCAGCCTGACAGGGAAAACTAATTCACCCCTCCACTTT
many	TRBV15	TRBD2	TRBJ2-1	CATSREARLAGGPGEQFF	TGTGCCACCAGCAGAGAGGCCCGACTAGCGGGAGGCCCGGGGGAGCAGTTCTTC
many	TRBV12-3/TRBV12-4	.	TRBJ2-1	CASSPPGVGNEQFF	TGTGCCAGCAGTCCCCCGGGAGTCGGCAATGAGCAGTTCTTC
.	TRBV4-1	TRBD1	TRBJ1-1	CASGRQGEKSEAFF	TGCGCATCAGGTCGACAGGGGGAAAAATCTGAAGCTTTCTTT
few	TRBV30	.	TRBJ2-1	CAWSEAYNEQFF	TGTGCCTGGAGTGAGGCCTACAATGAGCAGTTCTTC
many	TRBV29-1	.	TRBJ2-1	CSVGTPRAYNEQFF	TGCAGCGTTGGGACGCCCAGGGCGTACAATGAGCAGTTCTTC
many	TRBV5-1	TRBD2	TRBJ2-1	CASSPAGIYNEQFF	TGCGCCAGCAGCCCAGCGGGGATCTACAATGAGCAGTTCTTC
few	TRBV6-2/TRBV6-3	.	TRBJ1-1	CASIFRLLSDTEAFF	TGTGCCAGCATTTTCAGGTTGTTGTCAGACACTGAAGCTTTCTTT
few	TRBV5-1	.	TRBJ2-3	CASTDRTGTDTQYF	TGCGCCAGCACCGACAGGACGGGCACAGATACGCAGTATTTT
.	TRBV29-1	.	TRBJ1-4	CSVSGRCNEKLFF	TGCAGCGTGTCCGGTAGGTGTAATGAAAAACTGTTTTTT
.	TRBV5-5	TRBD2	TRBJ2-2	CASSLGLAGGSKTGELFF	TGTGCCAGCAGCTTGGGACTAGCGGGAGGGTCGAAAACCGGGGAGCTGTTTTTT
many	TRBV27	.	TRBJ1-6	CASSFRGENSPLHF	TGTGCCAGCAGTTTTCGAGGGGAGAATTCACCCCTCCACTTT
.	TRBV5-6	TRBD2	TRBJ2-1	CASSRTSGIPNEQFF	TGTGCCAGCAGCCGGACTAGCGGGATCCCCAATGAGCAGTTCTTC
few	TRBV15	TRBD2	TRBJ2-5	CATSRDTGGGETQYF	TGTGCCACCAGCAGAGATACGGGGGGAGGAGAGACCCAGTACTTC
many	TRBV4-1	.	TRBJ2-1	CASSQDLFGRGMSNEQFF	TGCGCCAGCAGCCAAGATCTTTTTGGCAGGGGAATGAGCAATGAGCAGTTCTTC